The present T cell receptor (beta chain) was sequenced within a study of CD8 T cells in ankylosing spondylitis. TCRdb re-called the 5' RACE reads with MiXCR, one entry per CDR3 protein. The data show about 42,000 distinct CDR3 sequences, approximately 2.6% seen once. The CDR3 has 18 residues. The V end lost 0 bases, the J end lost 1 base, and 19 bases lay between the germline ends. Germline CDR1 is SGDLS and CDR2 is YYNGEE. In its sample, this clonotype was seen many times. Sequencing input: blood, either unsorted or a sorted T cell fraction (not recorded which). V is TRBV9 and J is TRBJ1-2, with D uncertain. The receptor comes from a male donor with ankylosing spondylitis or in good health (not recorded which). The CDR3 DNA sequence: TGTGCCAGCAGCGTAGAAGGTGCCGAAACACCCCTTAACTATGGCTACACCTTC. Its translation is CASSVEGAETPLNYGYTF.